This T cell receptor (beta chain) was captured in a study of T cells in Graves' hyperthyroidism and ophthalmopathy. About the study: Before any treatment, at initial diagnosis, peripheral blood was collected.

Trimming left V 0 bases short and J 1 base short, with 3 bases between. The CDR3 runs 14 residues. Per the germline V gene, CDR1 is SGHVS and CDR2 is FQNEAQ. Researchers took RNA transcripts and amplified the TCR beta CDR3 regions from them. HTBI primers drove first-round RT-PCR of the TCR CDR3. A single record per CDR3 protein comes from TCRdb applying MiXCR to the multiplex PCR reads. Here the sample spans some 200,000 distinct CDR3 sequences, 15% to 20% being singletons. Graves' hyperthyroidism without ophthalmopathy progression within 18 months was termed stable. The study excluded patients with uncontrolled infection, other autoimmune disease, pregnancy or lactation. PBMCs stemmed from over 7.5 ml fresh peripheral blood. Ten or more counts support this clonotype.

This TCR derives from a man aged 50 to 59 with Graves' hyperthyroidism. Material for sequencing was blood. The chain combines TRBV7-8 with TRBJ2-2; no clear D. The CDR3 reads CASSLAGNTGELFF. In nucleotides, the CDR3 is TGTGCCAGCAGCTTAGCGGGGAACACCGGGGAGCTGTTTTTT.